These T cell receptor beta chains were read from a single sample in a study of radiation and T cells in renal cell carcinoma. Generated by immunoSEQ multiplex PCR, the TCRdb table keeps only in-frame clones and is missing some. The sample contains about 130,000 clones, around 81% of which appear only once. The starting material was blood, obtained from a patient whose treatment included radiotherapy and nephrectomy. These TCRs come from a man over 45 with renal cell carcinoma. Each CDR3 is given with its conserved first and last residue. The D gene is left open where the match is weak. Not all rows give a size; the values are once, few, many and, for expanded clones, a class.

abundance: few
d_gene: .
v_gene: TRBV4-2
j_gene: TRBJ1-1
CDR3nt: TGTGCCAGCAGCCCTGAGAACACTGAAGCTTTCTTT
CDR3aa: CASSPENTEAFF

abundance: few
d_gene: .
v_gene: TRBV4-1
j_gene: TRBJ1-5
CDR3nt: TGCGCCAGCAGCCAGGGCAGGGACGGACAGCCCCAGCATTTT
CDR3aa: CASSQGRDGQPQHF

abundance: .
d_gene: TRBD1
v_gene: TRBV7-9
j_gene: TRBJ1-2
CDR3nt: TGTGCCAGCGAAAGACCCGGACAGGGGGCTGGCTACACCTTC
CDR3aa: CASERPGQGAGYTF

abundance: medium-sized
d_gene: .
v_gene: TRBV19
j_gene: TRBJ1-1
CDR3nt: TGTGCCACCCGCCCGGGCTTTCACTCTGAAGCTTTCTTT
CDR3aa: CATRPGFHSEAFF

abundance: .
d_gene: .
v_gene: TRBV5-1
j_gene: TRBJ2-3
CDR3nt: TGCGCCAGCAGATTCCGCGGGGTCGCAGATACGCAGTATTTT
CDR3aa: CASRFRGVADTQYF

abundance: .
d_gene: .
v_gene: TRBV11-1
j_gene: TRBJ2-7
CDR3nt: TGTGCCAGCAGCAGACTAGCCTACGAGCAGTACTTC
CDR3aa: CASSRLAYEQYF

abundance: .
d_gene: .
v_gene: TRBV10-3
j_gene: TRBJ1-2
CDR3nt: TGTGCCATCAGTCGGGACGGTGCTAACTATGGCTACACCTTC
CDR3aa: CAISRDGANYGYTF

abundance: many
d_gene: .
v_gene: TRBV5-5
j_gene: TRBJ1-2
CDR3nt: TGTGCCAGCAGCTTGGAACCATACGCTAACTATGGCTACACCTTC
CDR3aa: CASSLEPYANYGYTF

abundance: .
d_gene: TRBD1
v_gene: TRBV5-1
j_gene: TRBJ1-1
CDR3nt: TGCGCCAGCAGCTTGCAAGAGGGGGCTAGTACTGAAGCTTTCTTT
CDR3aa: CASSLQEGASTEAFF

abundance: .
d_gene: .
v_gene: TRBV7-9
j_gene: TRBJ1-2
CDR3nt: TGTGCCAGCAGCTTAGACCCAGCCTATGGCTACACCTTC
CDR3aa: CASSLDPAYGYTF

abundance: .
d_gene: .
v_gene: TRBV7-8
j_gene: TRBJ2-3
CDR3nt: TGTGCCAGCAGCCCCGGTGGGGGCGCATTCGCAGATACGCAGTATTTT
CDR3aa: CASSPGGGAFADTQYF

abundance: few
d_gene: .
v_gene: TRBV2
j_gene: TRBJ2-1
CDR3nt: TGTGCCAGCAGTTCAACTCAGGCGGGCAATGAGCAGTTCTTC
CDR3aa: CASSSTQAGNEQFF

abundance: few
d_gene: .
v_gene: TRBV5-5
j_gene: TRBJ1-3
CDR3nt: TGTGCCAGCAGCTTGCTGAGGGATTCCTCTGGAAACACCATATATTTT
CDR3aa: CASSLLRDSSGNTIYF

abundance: .
d_gene: .
v_gene: TRBV10-3
j_gene: TRBJ1-2
CDR3nt: TGTGCCATCAGTGAGTCGGCACCGACTAACTATGGCTACACCTTC
CDR3aa: CAISESAPTNYGYTF

abundance: .
d_gene: TRBD1
v_gene: TRBV18
j_gene: TRBJ1-1
CDR3nt: TGTGCCAGCTCATCTTTACCCGGGACAGGGGTGTACACTGAAGCTTTCTTT
CDR3aa: CASSSLPGTGVYTEAFF

abundance: .
d_gene: TRBD1
v_gene: TRBV18
j_gene: TRBJ1-5
CDR3nt: TGTGCCAGCTCAGACCAGGGGGCGGGCAATCAGCCCCAGCATTTT
CDR3aa: CASSDQGAGNQPQHF

abundance: few
d_gene: TRBD2
v_gene: TRBV2
j_gene: TRBJ2-3
CDR3nt: TGTGCCAGCAGCCGACTAGCGGGAGGGGGAGATACGCAGTATTTT
CDR3aa: CASSRLAGGGDTQYF

abundance: .
d_gene: TRBD1
v_gene: TRBV6-6
j_gene: TRBJ2-1
CDR3nt: TGTGCCAGCAGCCCAACCGGACAGGGGACTTACAATGAGCAGTTCTTC
CDR3aa: CASSPTGQGTYNEQFF

abundance: .
d_gene: .
v_gene: TRBV6-5
j_gene: TRBJ1-2
CDR3nt: TGTGCCAGCAGTTACTCGATGGGGGGGGGAGATGGCTACACCTTC
CDR3aa: CASSYSMGGGDGYTF

abundance: .
d_gene: TRBD1
v_gene: TRBV7-6
j_gene: TRBJ2-7
CDR3nt: TGTGCCAGCAGCATCGGGACAGGGAGCTCCTACGAGCAGTACTTC
CDR3aa: CASSIGTGSSYEQYF

abundance: .
d_gene: .
v_gene: TRBV7-2
j_gene: TRBJ2-3
CDR3nt: TGTGCCAGCAGCTTAGAAGTTGGGCACCCCACAGATACGCAGTATTTT
CDR3aa: CASSLEVGHPTDTQYF

abundance: .
d_gene: .
v_gene: TRBV6-1
j_gene: TRBJ1-1
CDR3nt: TGTGCCAGCAGCGAACAGAGAATGAACACTGAAGCTTTCTTT
CDR3aa: CASSEQRMNTEAFF

abundance: .
d_gene: TRBD1
v_gene: TRBV19
j_gene: TRBJ1-2
CDR3nt: TGTGCCAGTGGTAGGGGACAGGGTTTCGGCTATGGCTACACCTTC
CDR3aa: CASGRGQGFGYGYTF

abundance: .
d_gene: .
v_gene: TRBV5-4
j_gene: TRBJ2-2
CDR3nt: TGTGCCAGCAGCTCTCGGGGACACCTCACCGGGGAGCTGTTTTTT
CDR3aa: CASSSRGHLTGELFF

abundance: .
d_gene: TRBD1
v_gene: TRBV9
j_gene: TRBJ2-7
CDR3nt: TGTGCCAGCAGCGTAGGAGAGGACAGGGTCTACGAGCAGTACTTC
CDR3aa: CASSVGEDRVYEQYF

abundance: .
d_gene: .
v_gene: TRBV28
j_gene: TRBJ2-2
CDR3nt: TGTGCCAGCAGTTCACCCCCCAGGGAGCTGTTTTTT
CDR3aa: CASSSPPRELFF

abundance: .
d_gene: TRBD2
v_gene: TRBV5-4
j_gene: TRBJ2-3
CDR3nt: TGTGCCAGCAGTTATCTAGCGGGGGGGGCCACAGATACGCAGTATTTT
CDR3aa: CASSYLAGGATDTQYF

abundance: once
d_gene: .
v_gene: TRBV9
j_gene: TRBJ2-5
CDR3nt: TGTGCCAGCAGCGTAATAGAGGGTGGTGGAGAGACCCAGTACTTC
CDR3aa: CASSVIEGGGETQYF

abundance: .
d_gene: .
v_gene: TRBV15
j_gene: TRBJ1-2
CDR3nt: TGTGCCACCAGCAGAGATTTCGTAGGGGTTCTGGATGGCTACACCTTC
CDR3aa: CATSRDFVGVLDGYTF

abundance: .
d_gene: .
v_gene: TRBV5-1
j_gene: TRBJ2-1
CDR3nt: TGCGCCAGCAGGTCGGACATGAGGCAGTTCTTC
CDR3aa: CASRSDMRQFF

abundance: few
d_gene: TRBD2
v_gene: TRBV18
j_gene: TRBJ2-7
CDR3nt: TGTGCCAGCTCACCAGGTTCGGGACTAGCGGGGCTCTACGAGCAGTACTTC
CDR3aa: CASSPGSGLAGLYEQYF

abundance: .
d_gene: TRBD1
v_gene: TRBV7-2
j_gene: TRBJ2-3
CDR3nt: TGTGCCAGCAGCCTCCGTTCGGGGACAGGGGCGAGAGATACGCAGTATTTT
CDR3aa: CASSLRSGTGARDTQYF

abundance: few
d_gene: .
v_gene: TRBV6-6
j_gene: TRBJ1-1
CDR3nt: TGTGCCAGCAGTTATCCAGGGAACACTGAAGCTTTCTTT
CDR3aa: CASSYPGNTEAFF

abundance: .
d_gene: TRBD1
v_gene: TRBV6-1
j_gene: TRBJ2-7
CDR3nt: TGTGCCATCAGTGAGGGACAGGGGCCATCCTCCTACGAGCAGTACTTC
CDR3aa: CAISEGQGPSSYEQYF

abundance: few
d_gene: .
v_gene: TRBV7-9
j_gene: TRBJ1-1
CDR3nt: TGTGCCAGCAGCAAGGGGGTACGAATGAACACTGAAGCTTTCTTT
CDR3aa: CASSKGVRMNTEAFF

abundance: few
d_gene: TRBD1
v_gene: TRBV27
j_gene: TRBJ1-5
CDR3nt: TGTGCCAGCAGGCAGGGGGTTCGCAATCAGCCCCAGCATTTT
CDR3aa: CASRQGVRNQPQHF

abundance: .
d_gene: .
v_gene: TRBV9
j_gene: TRBJ1-3
CDR3nt: TGTGCCAGCAGCGTAGAAGGGGTTAGCTCTGGAAACACCATATATTTT
CDR3aa: CASSVEGVSSGNTIYF

abundance: .
d_gene: .
v_gene: TRBV5-1
j_gene: TRBJ2-5
CDR3nt: TGCGCCAGCAGCGTTACACCGACAGCGCAAGAGACCCAGTACTTC
CDR3aa: CASSVTPTAQETQYF

abundance: .
d_gene: .
v_gene: TRBV11-3
j_gene: TRBJ2-7
CDR3nt: TGTGCCAGCAGCCCCGGTACAAGTATCTACGAGCAGTACTTC
CDR3aa: CASSPGTSIYEQYF

abundance: once
d_gene: .
v_gene: TRBV7-6
j_gene: TRBJ1-2
CDR3nt: TGTGCCAGCAGCTTAGACGGGACTTTTGGCTACACCTTC
CDR3aa: CASSLDGTFGYTF

abundance: few
d_gene: .
v_gene: TRBV20-1
j_gene: TRBJ1-1
CDR3nt: TGCAGCCCCCATACTGAAGCTTTCTTT
CDR3aa: CSPHTEAFF

abundance: once
d_gene: .
v_gene: TRBV27
j_gene: TRBJ2-6
CDR3nt: TGTGCCAGCAGATCCGCGGGCTCTGGGGCCAACGTCCTGACTTTC
CDR3aa: CASRSAGSGANVLTF

abundance: .
d_gene: .
v_gene: TRBV6-1
j_gene: TRBJ1-2
CDR3nt: TGTGCCAGCAGTGAAGCCGACCCAGGTGGGTTTCTCGCGTCCTATGGCTACACCTTC
CDR3aa: CASSEADPGGFLASYGYTF

abundance: .
d_gene: TRBD1
v_gene: TRBV5-3
j_gene: TRBJ1-6
CDR3nt: TGTGCCAGAAGCACGACAGGGGTCGGCGGGTCACCCCTCCACTTT
CDR3aa: CARSTTGVGGSPLHF

abundance: .
d_gene: .
v_gene: TRBV7-9
j_gene: TRBJ1-3
CDR3nt: TGTGCCAGCAAACAGAGCTCTGGAAACACCATATATTTT
CDR3aa: CASKQSSGNTIYF

abundance: .
d_gene: .
v_gene: TRBV6-6
j_gene: TRBJ1-3
CDR3nt: TGTGCCAGCAGTATGGACCGCGGGGGAAACACCATATATTTT
CDR3aa: CASSMDRGGNTIYF

abundance: .
d_gene: .
v_gene: TRBV6-5
j_gene: TRBJ2-2
CDR3nt: TGTGCCAGCAGTTACGATGGTTCCGGGGAGCTGTTTTTT
CDR3aa: CASSYDGSGELFF

abundance: once
d_gene: .
v_gene: TRBV2
j_gene: TRBJ1-3
CDR3nt: TGTGCCAGCAGTGAATTCATTCCCGGAAACACCATATATTTT
CDR3aa: CASSEFIPGNTIYF

abundance: few
d_gene: .
v_gene: TRBV9
j_gene: TRBJ1-1
CDR3nt: TGTGCCAGCAGCGTCGGGGTTTTGTCTGAAGCTTTCTTT
CDR3aa: CASSVGVLSEAFF

abundance: .
d_gene: .
v_gene: TRBV29-1
j_gene: TRBJ2-5
CDR3nt: TGCAGCGTGTCCGCAGGGTCTGTAGAAGAGACCCAGTACTTC
CDR3aa: CSVSAGSVEETQYF

abundance: .
d_gene: .
v_gene: TRBV5-6
j_gene: TRBJ2-5
CDR3nt: TGTGCCAGCAGCCTATTAGCGGAAGAGACCCAAGAGACCCAGTACTTC
CDR3aa: CASSLLAEETQETQYF

abundance: .
d_gene: .
v_gene: TRBV2
j_gene: TRBJ1-2
CDR3nt: TGTGCCATCCAGGGCGACAGTTCGTATGGCTACACCTTC
CDR3aa: CAIQGDSSYGYTF

abundance: .
d_gene: TRBD1
v_gene: TRBV6-1
j_gene: TRBJ2-7
CDR3nt: TGTGCCAGCAGCGGGGACAGGAGCTCCTACGAGCAGTACTTC
CDR3aa: CASSGDRSSYEQYF

abundance: .
d_gene: .
v_gene: TRBV5-6
j_gene: TRBJ2-3
CDR3nt: TGTGCCAGCAGCCCCGGGGCCCTAGAGGTTGGTACGCAGTATTTT
CDR3aa: CASSPGALEVGTQYF

abundance: .
d_gene: .
v_gene: TRBV10-3
j_gene: TRBJ2-5
CDR3nt: TGTGCCATCAGTGATGCCAGGCGAACTGAAGAGACCCAGTACTTC
CDR3aa: CAISDARRTEETQYF

abundance: .
d_gene: .
v_gene: TRBV18
j_gene: TRBJ2-2
CDR3nt: TGTGCCAGCTCACCACGCATGCCAGGGGACACCGGGGAGCTGTTTTTT
CDR3aa: CASSPRMPGDTGELFF

abundance: .
d_gene: TRBD1
v_gene: TRBV10-3
j_gene: TRBJ2-7
CDR3nt: TGTGCCATCAGCCGTTCCGACAGGGTGGTCTCCGAGCAGTACTTC
CDR3aa: CAISRSDRVVSEQYF